The clone carrying this T cell receptor (beta chain) was observed many times. Its specificity is unknown. This entry comes from a study of tumor and adjacent non-tumor tissue in lung cancer. Study conclusions and caveats: Compared with tumor, normal lung showed significantly lower TCR diversity.

The library came from three nested PCR rounds adapted from ARM-PCR protocols. TCRdb re-called the multiplex PCR reads with MiXCR, one entry per CDR3 protein. The sample records some 97,000 distinct CDR3 sequences, roughly two thirds being singletons. This sample's RNA came from whole unsorted tissue. More than 3 cm separated this lung sample from the edge of the tumor. Germline V gives CDR1 MGHRA, CDR2 YSYEKL. CDR3 size: 15 residues. Trimming cost V 0 bases and J 2 bases; bases outside gene matches: 3. J is TRBJ2-7 and V is TRBV4-1, with 8 bases lining up with TRBD2. The sequenced sample was distant non-tumor lung tissue. The TCR sequence derives from a man aged 25-45 years with non-small cell lung cancer. As DNA, the CDR3 is TGCGCCAGCAGCCAAGAGCGGGGGGCCCCCTACGAGCAGTACTTC. Translating it yields CASSQERGAPYEQYF.